Below, one T cell receptor (beta chain) is given with its context. This clonotype was detected ten times or more. Its antigen target is currently unknown. Per-nucleotide qualities are absent, and no much larger clonotype sits a single base away. Donors were about 36 systemically healthy Caucasian individuals from Russia aged roughly 6 to 95 years. Ten milliliters of peripheral blood were drawn from each donor into EDTA-treated Vacutainer tubes. Ficoll-Paque density-gradient centrifugation was used to isolate PBMCs, with at least 6 million obtained per sample. Total RNA was extracted from PBMCs with Trizol reagent, with at least 5.5 micrograms obtained per sample. The percentages of naive CD45RAhigh/CD27high T cells were determined by flow cytometry on a PBMC aliquot from every donor. Libraries came from 5' RACE. Sequenced using an Illumina HiSeq 2500. A second PCR of 7 to 11 cycles was run with a J-beta primer mix and a sample-barcoded 5' primer. A template-switch 5' adaptor carrying 12 random nucleotides introduced a unique molecular identifier onto each TCR beta cDNA molecule. Each sample yielded at least 2.5 million CDR3-containing paired-end reads. The Mint cDNA synthesis kit, primed by a TRBC-specific oligonucleotide, was used to synthesize first-strand cDNA from all RNA. Following uracil-DNA glycosylase treatment, all cDNA underwent a first 18-cycle PCR with the universal primers M1SS and BC2_uni_R. From the authors' description of their analysis: Each sample was normalized by randomly selecting 1 million high-quality reads, each carrying a distinct molecular identifier. Reads sharing molecular identifiers were discarded rather than binned into consensus sequences. MiTCR, with a Q25 quality threshold and the strictest error-elimination algorithm, was used for CDR3 identification, clonotype clustering and error correction. A nonparametric unseen species model using Euler transformation provided a lower-bound estimate of total TCR beta diversity. The public reads were reprocessed in TCRdb via fastp at Q25 and MiXCR, keeping in-frame beta chains. Here each entry gathers all rows of one CDR3 protein and keeps the most common genes and DNA. The V and J calls reflect TCRdb's pipeline rather than the authors' work. The sample table holds some 940,000 distinct CDR3 sequences, of which almost 30% were seen once. The top ten clones comprise 9.5% to 13% of the sample.

CDR1 and CDR2 are read off the germline V gene as MNHEY and SVGEGT. Trimming accounts for 6 bases at V and 10 bases at J, while the number of junction bases matched to no gene is 9. Measured from the cysteine to the phenylalanine, the CDR3 is 12 residues long. CDR3 DNA is the only sequence kept; it has 36 bases, read in frame from the first base. The data derive from a study of blood T cells in healthy people across ages (dated by TCRdb to the mid-2010s). In terms of the full investigation: In model experiments, template switching captured about one uniquely barcoded TCR beta cDNA molecule for every two T cells. To track age-related changes in TCR beta repertoire diversity, the study relied on deep sequencing normalized with unique cDNA molecular identifiers. Four age groups were formed from the donors: young (average approximately 15 years), middle-aged (around 37), aged (around 68) and long-lived (82). Using the same blood draw, the study looked at two additional independent replicas of 1 million unique cDNA reads for two donors, one aged 18 to 29 and the other aged 80 or older.

The full study reports these points: Bulk unsorted PBMC profiling prevented conclusive comparison of naive and antigen-experienced compartments. Observed TCR beta diversity correlated strongly with the percentage of naive T cells measured by flow cytometry. Because the CMV infection status of the donors was unknown, age-related changes in expanded clonotypes may potentially have been confounded. Compared with the aged group, more naive CD4+ T cells, fewer expanded clones and increased TCR diversity were shown by the long-lived group, suggesting age selection. Total diversity estimates from one million sequenced T cells were considered lower bounds and underestimates. Observed TCR beta diversity per million T cells fell roughly linearly with age, and a significant reduction was already apparent by age about 38.

Separately, the same data were catalogued under a study of T cells of mothers and their children. As the second publication notes: Nine systemically healthy Caucasian individuals, comprising three mothers and their six children, were included as donors. cDNA synthesis consumed the entire amount of extracted RNA, loaded at 1.5 ug RNA in each 15 ul reaction. Sample barcodes and 2-4 random nucleotides were added via the M1S primer in the second PCR. Over 8.5 million TCR beta CDR3 reads came from each mother, compared with roughly 2.8 million reads from each child. Thymic selection shapes the output of TCR recombination in a similar way in related and unrelated pairs, and inherited differences have a minor effect. Normalized repertoire overlap was always found to be slightly, but never significantly, higher in related mother-child pairs than in unrelated mother-child pairs. With a sensitivity of around 97 clones per million clonotypes, no persistent microchimeric T cell clones were detected. Deep NGS was used in the study to compare the TCR beta repertoires of mothers and children and to look for features that separate related mother-child pairs from unrelated individuals. Mothers averaged about 40 +/- 4 years of age and children averaged around 10 +/- 4 years. After adapter ligation with NEBNext reagents, the libraries were sequenced on Illumina HiSeq 2000 with 100+100 nt paired-end reads. Mother and child libraries were prepared a month apart and sequenced in separate runs to prevent cross-contamination. Each donor had between roughly 450,000 and 2,100,000 distinct TCR beta clonotypes identified. Naive TCR beta clonotypes were estimated from low-frequency clonotypes matched to each donor's FACS-determined naive share, without sorting.

Sequencing input: blood. The V and J genes are TRBV6-2 or TRBV6-3 and TRBJ2-7; the central 7 bases match TRBD2. The receptor was isolated from a woman aged 35 to 49 in good health. The DNA reads TGTGCCAGCAGGCCCCCCGGGGGGAATCAGTACTTC. Translated, this gives CASRPPGGNQYF.